Given below is one T cell receptor beta chain in context. Its specificity is not known. Sequencing used immunoSEQ multiplex PCR; TCRdb keeps in-frame clones, though not all of them. The sample includes almost 85,000 clones, about 82% of them seen just once. These data come from a study of a mutant IDH1 vaccine in newly diagnosed glioma. About the research overall: Previous care, which was radiotherapy, temozolomide, or both, most often involved both.

Time point noted: week 23, last vaccination. What each vaccine dose contained was 300 ug of mutant IDH1 20-mer peptide, accompanied by topical imiquimod. Regarding the study as a whole: Altogether, 80% to 95% of patients exhibited vaccine-induced immune responses.

The CDR3 spans 17 residues. Germline V gives CDR1 SGHAT, CDR2 FQNNGV. V gave up 4 bases and J gave up 0 bases, with 17 bases separating them. The starting material was PBMCs, obtained from a glioma patient whose treatment included an IDH1 peptide vaccine. The clonotype comes from a man aged 25 to 40 with glioma. Some clones in this sample may be carry-over from other donors' samples. The chain carries TRBV11-2 and TRBJ2-3; the D is unclear. CDR3 residues: CASSSLGQGVSTDTQYF. The CDR3 DNA sequence: TGTGCCAGCAGCTCCCTGGGCCAAGGAGTTAGCACAGATACGCAGTATTTT. The full variable domain, with the rest looked up from reference TRBV11-2 and TRBJ2-3, is EAGVAQSPRYKIIEKRQSVAFWCNPISGHATLYWYQQILGQGPKLLIQFQNNGVVDDSQLPKDRFSAERLKGVDSTLKIQPAKLEDSAVYLCASSSLGQGVSTDTQYFGPGTRLTVL.